This T cell receptor beta chain was recovered during a study of cytomegalovirus exposure and HLA in healthy donors (TCRdb year 2017). With respect to the entire study: According to an earlier analysis of 587 of the donors, some 180 million T cells yielded 95 million to 140 million unique TCR beta sequences and about 300 Gb of sequence data. An early release that covered some 640 HLA-typed donors contained about 300 gigabases of sequencing data and around 80 million unique TCR sequences. The genetic ancestry cluster associated with self-reported Caucasian donors included 81% of the 398 genotyped donors. The study aimed to test whether cataloging public T cell receptors could reveal signatures of past pathogen exposure. The study used immunosequencing to profile the T cell repertoires of hundreds of subjects and linked those repertoires to cytomegalovirus serostatus. A separate validation cohort of roughly 110 different subjects was used in addition to the approximately 670-subject first cohort. To predict cytomegalovirus infection status, the study combined high-throughput TCR immunosequencing, statistical association of individual TCRs with disease status, and machine learning. In a later analysis, previously published TCR beta repertoires from several hundred donors were re-analyzed and high-resolution HLA genotyping was added so that TCR occurrence patterns could be studied. In the later analysis, no new phenotypic data were used to find candidate immune exposures; instead, reliance was placed on TCR beta sequences and their occurrence across donors. To decide whether each TCR beta V gene segment behaved as functional or pseudogenic, an earlier analysis of some 600 of the donors relied on high-throughput TCR beta sequencing. Donor age, sex, ethnicity and CMV serostatus were compiled together with the repertoire data. Genome-wide SNP genotypes for about 65% of the roughly 670 donors were used in a later genetic analysis, which treated that subset as a discovery cohort. All discovery cohort repertoires had been generated on a single sequencing platform. Both class I and class II loci were covered by HLA typing, at four-digit resolution. The number of typed donors differed by locus: about 629-640 for A, B, C, DRB1 and DQB1; approximately 520 for DQA1; 606 for DPA1; and 400 to 480 for DPB1. Because of strong linkage in the cohort, four to six DR-DQ haplotypes were treated as single units for association and clustering. Among around 400 genotyped donors of the cohort, an average of around 220,000 unique TCR beta nucleotide sequences was sequenced per donor, of which about 19% were non-productive.

The cohort was made up of approximately 670 healthy bone marrow donors. Cohort members were all nominally healthy when sampled, although unrecorded immune exposures were likely present. The donor tested CMV seronegative, placing the donor among the 350 or so seronegative members of the cohort. Each donor provided a peripheral blood sample, and peripheral blood mononuclear cells were used for TCR beta sequencing. Genomic DNA extraction from the blood cell samples was performed with the Qiagen DNeasy Blood Extraction Kit. The library was produced with the immunoSEQ multiplex PCR assay. For the multiplex PCR, a mixture combining 60 forward primers for TCR Vbeta segments and 13 reverse primers for TCR Jbeta segments was used. The CDR3 region of rearranged TCR beta genes was amplified from genomic DNA with a multiplex PCR assay. The Illumina HiSeq System was used to sequence the amplified TCR beta libraries as 87-base-pair reads. The original pipeline was this. Across the 700 or so repertoires, a later analysis counted tens of millions of unique TCR beta chains, around 11 million of which were shared by at least two donors. A nearest-neighbor algorithm error-corrected the raw reads and collapsed the reads into unique sequences, merging closely related sequences to remove PCR and sequencing errors. V, D and J gene segments were assigned by aligning CDR3 sequences to IMGT reference sequences. For a sequence to be retained, at least a six-nucleotide match to both a V gene segment and a J gene segment was required. Rearrangements were classified as productive when the CDR3 lacked stop codons and remained in frame with V and J, and all other rearrangements were classified as non-productive. CDR3 was defined by IMGT convention, running from the second conserved V-encoded cysteine to the conserved J-encoded phenylalanine. In an earlier analysis of approximately 590 of the donors, sequences lacking an unambiguous match to a single V gene segment were excluded. An earlier analysis of a few hundred of the donors called V segments functional above 56.7% productive rearrangements and segregating when the between-donor standard deviation exceeded 5%. A statistical classification framework was built for diagnosing cytomegalovirus status from the catalog of TCR beta chain sequences. In a later analysis, TCR nucleotide sequences were compared against IMGT/GENE-DB human TR gene sequences so that V and J genes could be assigned. Using the TCRdist pipeline, a later analysis assigned CDR3 sequences along with most-parsimonious VDJ recombination scenarios. In a later analysis, each TCR beta chain was defined by its CDR3 amino acid sequence together with its V-gene family, and reads without a unique V-gene family were excluded. As a way to deal with suspected cross-contamination and a sequencing artifact, a later analysis dropped 450 to 700 nucleotide sequences that were highly shared and had low generation probability. In a later analysis, a clonal expansion index for each public chain was calculated from normalized within-repertoire ranks of inferred template counts. A later analysis computed generation probabilities with a VDJ recombination model fitted to out-of-frame rearrangements, and checked the results against IGoR. Hypergeometric tests were used in a later analysis to score TCR-TCR, TCR-HLA and TCR-CMV co-occurrence, with a repertoire-size bias correction applied to the TCR pairs. False discovery rates were estimated in a later analysis by permuting HLA or CMV assignments 20 times. In a later analysis, co-occurring TCRs were grouped with DBSCAN, and TCRdist sequence similarity was added when clustering was performed within HLA-allele-positive subsets. Repertoires with fewer than 30,000 or more than 120,000 public chains were left out of co-occurrence clustering, as were four to six repertoires with anomalous nucleotide sharing. This immuneACCESS table, as held by TCRdb, lists in-frame sequences with V and J called but not all clones. Of the missing ones, under half trace to an unresolved V gene in checked studies; the others have no known cause. V and J calls and clone size are those listed in that table; D and trimming were worked out from the DNA. The sample table lists some 130,000 clones, 76% of them with a count of one. The ten largest clonotypes hold 3% to 3.5% of the sample.

CDR1 is given as SGHRS and CDR2 as YFSETQ, both from the germline V gene. The junction carries 17 bases between V and J, which are trimmed by 0 bases and 5 bases respectively. Inclusive of the bounding cysteine and phenylalanine, the CDR3 is 16 residues long. The entry retains the CDR3 DNA only, 48 bases that are in frame from base 1. What the authors observed across the whole study: A further reported finding was that TCR beta sequences accurately predicted the HLA-A and HLA-B alleles for most subjects in the first cohort. The study listed 150 to 200 TCR beta chains as associated with cytomegalovirus. The only immune exposure information available for the cohort was CMV serostatus. Linkage disequilibrium might explain the correlated functional status among segregating V segments, but an unknown experimental factor could not be ruled out. Assigning TCR associations to individual alleles was difficult when HLA alleles, especially DR and DQ, strongly co-occurred. Over 15 rarely observed V segments, including chromosome 9 orphons, were excluded from the earlier analysis of just under 600 of the donors because counts were too low. Some IMGT-functional V segments, including TRBV6-2 and TRBV6-3, could not be told apart with the 87-base-pair reads, so those segments were excluded. A later analysis associated 16,951 TCR beta sequences with specific HLA alleles at a false discovery rate of 0.05. Sequencing depth was assumed to be roughly uniform across donors in the presence/absence analyses, though that assumption may not hold. In a later genetic analysis, a missense DCLRE1C variant was associated with V-gene and J-gene trimming of TCR beta chains, and the association was replicated in an independent cohort. According to the authors, the approach could potentially be generalized to other disease states and immunological phenotypes. Compared with the roughly 600-donor mean, donors in an Asian-associated ancestry cluster had fewer N-insertions in productive TCRs, according to a later genetic analysis. Across donors, most TCR sequences were observed very rarely, whereas some public TCRs were present in many individuals. In a later analysis, most CMV-associated TCR beta chains were found to appear HLA-restricted, with HLA associations seemingly driven largely by CMV exposure. Three of the identified cytomegalovirus-associated TCR beta chains were confirmed in vitro to be specific for cytomegalovirus antigens. An earlier analysis of approximately 590 of the donors showed that most TCR beta V segments appeared in productive rearrangements either about 87% or about 30% of the time, which broadly matched IMGT annotations. Several of the top co-occurrence clusters appeared to be linked to parvovirus B19, influenza, CMV and Epstein-Barr virus, according to a later analysis. Because HLA typing was unavailable for some donors at each locus, only the typed subset was used in association tests. In a later analysis, HLA-associated TCR beta chains showed more clonal expansion and lower generation probabilities than non-associated chains that were equally common. A later analysis found that TCR association rates varied across HLA loci, with DRB1 alleles showing the most associated TCRs and HLA-C alleles the fewest. The sequencing pipeline was judged likely to have produced a cluster of highly shared sequence variants as a technical artifact. The classifier was reported to diagnose cytomegalovirus status with high specificity and sensitivity in both the original cohort and the validation cohort. In this cohort, only TCR beta chains were sequenced, and detectable features were limited by the absence of alpha or paired-chain data.

This clone was observed many times. Its antigen is still unknown. No much larger clonotype is one base removed from it; base qualities were not supplied. This TCR came from a man between 40 and 49 years old in good health and CMV-seronegative. The chain is encoded by TRBV5-1 joined to TRBJ1-1; possibly the D gene is TRBD1, per 5 matching bases. The sequenced sample consisted of PBMCs. CDR3 region: CASSLGWLEGRTEAFF. The sequenced DNA is TGCGCCAGCAGCTTGGGCTGGTTGGAGGGGAGGACTGAAGCTTTCTTT.